The table lists the clone carrying this T cell receptor (beta chain) with a count of one. Its antigen is as yet unknown. This sample is part of a study of yellow fever vaccine responses in identical twins. Study observations and caveats: Reportedly, the response of twins' T cells to the vaccine seemed partly convergent, partly personalized.

TCRdb analysed the RT-PCR reads with MiXCR anew, one entry per CDR3 protein. This table holds fewer than 11,000 distinct CDR3 sequences, around four fifths found once. This TCR was sampled from a woman younger than 35 who received the yellow fever vaccine. The material sequenced was T cells from blood (PBMCs), unsorted or a sorted subset (not recorded which), taken before or after yellow fever vaccination (not recorded which).

CDR3 protein: CASGLANQETQYF. CDR3 nucleotides: TGCGCCAGCGGACTAGCGAACCAAGAGACCCAGTACTTC. This sequence joins TRBV5-1 and TRBJ2-5, with TRBD2 matching 9 bases. This CDR3 comprises 13 residues. Trimming removed 7 bases from V and 0 bases from J; junction bases left unmatched: 1. Germline loops: CDR1 SGHRS, CDR2 YFSETQ.